One T cell receptor (beta chain) is described in this entry. Its antigen is unidentified. Sequencing used immunoSEQ multiplex PCR; TCRdb keeps in-frame clones, though not all of them. The sample includes about 93,000 clones, 85% to 90% of them seen just once. CDR1 is MNHNS, CDR2 SASEGT, per germline. The CDR3 is 16 residues long. Trimming took 4 bases from V and 2 from J, leaving 15 bases between them. The data derive from a study of T cell responses to AZD1222 COVID-19 vaccine. Findings and limits, study-wide: There were repertoire samples only from the period after the peak T cell response. Following two doses of AZD1222, Spike-specific TCR breadth and depth rose. Dominant CD4 TCR responses targeted spike regions 160-218 and 743-854.

The specimen comprised peripheral blood, sampled on day 0 of MenACWY control vaccination. The rearrangement joins TRBV6-1 to TRBJ1-5; D might be TRBD1 (6 bases). This receptor was identified in an adult in good health. As DNA, the CDR3 is TGTGCCAGCAGTGTATACAGGGAGAGAGGCAATCAGCCCCAGCATTTT. The encoded protein is CASSVYRERGNQPQHF.